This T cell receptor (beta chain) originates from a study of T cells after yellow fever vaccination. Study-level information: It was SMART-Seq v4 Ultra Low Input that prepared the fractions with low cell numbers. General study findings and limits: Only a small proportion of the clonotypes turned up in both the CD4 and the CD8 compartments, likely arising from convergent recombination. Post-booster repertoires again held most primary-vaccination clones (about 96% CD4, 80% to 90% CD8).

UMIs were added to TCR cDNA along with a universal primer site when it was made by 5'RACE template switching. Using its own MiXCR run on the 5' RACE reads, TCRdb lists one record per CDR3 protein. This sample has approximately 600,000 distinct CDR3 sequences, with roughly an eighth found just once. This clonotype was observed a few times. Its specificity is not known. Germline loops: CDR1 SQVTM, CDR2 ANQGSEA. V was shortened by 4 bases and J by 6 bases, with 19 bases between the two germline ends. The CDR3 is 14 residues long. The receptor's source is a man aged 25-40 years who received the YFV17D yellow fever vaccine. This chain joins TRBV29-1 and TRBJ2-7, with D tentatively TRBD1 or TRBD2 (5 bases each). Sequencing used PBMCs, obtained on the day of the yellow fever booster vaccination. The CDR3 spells CSVVGESNGAEQYF. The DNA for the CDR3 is TGCAGCGTTGTGGGGGAGTCAAACGGTGCCGAGCAGTACTTC.